A single sample gave rise to the 29 T cell receptor beta chains below, sequenced in a study of T cells in localized non-small cell lung cancer (dated by TCRdb to 2020 to 2022). Library generation was performed with the immunoSEQ multiplex PCR assay. The table was pulled from immuneACCESS by TCRdb, which kept in-frame rearrangements only. Such tables lose some clones; where checked, under half of the loss comes from unresolved V genes, and the rest has no known cause. The sample table contains roughly 16,000 clones; only one count was recorded for around 84% of them. Together, the top ten hold approximately 23% of the sample. Sequencing used peripheral blood, obtained before any cancer treatment. The receptors were sampled from a male donor older than 55 with stage I lung adenocarcinoma.

The rearrangement links TRBV4-3 to TRBJ1-5; 8 bases are shared with TRBD1. Unmatched junction bases numbered 3, after V lost 0 bases and J lost 2 bases. CDR1 is LGHNA, CDR2 YSLEER, per germline. The CDR3 extends over 16 amino acids. The CDR3 loop reads CASSQDYRGGNQPQHF. CDR3 in DNA: TGCGCCAGCAGCCAAGATTACAGGGGGGGCAATCAGCCCCAGCATTTT.

This clone was recorded only once. The chain has TRBV7-9 and TRBJ1-4; the D is unclear. Germline CDR1 is SEHNR and CDR2 is FQNEAQ (reference sequence). V lost 3 bases and J lost 8, with 16 bases in between. The CDR3 covers 15 residues. The CDR3 protein is CASSFYLSGNEKLFF. The CDR3 bases are TGTGCCAGCAGCTTTTATTTGAGCGGGAACGAAAAACTGTTTTTT.

The chain employs TRBV20-1 and TRBJ1-1; D is uncertain. Trimming shortened V by 1 base and J by 8 bases, and 8 bases separated the two germline ends. The germline V gene encodes CDR1 DFQATT and CDR2 SNEGSKA (reference sequence). The CDR3 sequence is 11 residues long. The DNA of the CDR3 is TGCAGTGCTAGAGCTAGTCCAGAAGCTTTCTTT. Translating gives CSARASPEAFF.

The chain links TRBV28 to TRBJ1-2; D is uncertain. V lost 6 bases, J lost 2 bases, and 19 bases lay in between. The CDR3 is 16 residues long. Germline values: CDR1 MDHEN, CDR2 SYDVKM. The CDR3 region is CASSEPGRRLNYGYTF. The CDR3 bases are TGTGCCAGCAGCGAGCCGGGCCGCCGTTTAAACTATGGCTACACCTTC.

The chain uses TRBV2 and TRBJ2-5; tentative D call: TRBD1 (5 bases). This CDR3 spans 13 amino acids. Between the trimmed V and J ends, which lost 4 bases and 7 bases, there was a span of 13 bases. Per germline, CDR1 SNHLY and CDR2 FYNNEI. The CDR3 region has the DNA TGTGCCAGCAGTGTACAGGACGAAGGGACCCAGTACTTC. It specifies CASSVQDEGTQYF.

This chain uses TRBV6-1 with TRBJ1-2; no clear D gene. Germline V gene sequence: CDR1 MNHNS, CDR2 SASEGT. The length of the CDR3 is 13 residues. The V end lost 3 bases, the J end lost 3 bases, and 8 bases lay between the germline ends. The CDR3 here is CASSDVSYYGYTF. Written as DNA, the CDR3 is TGTGCCAGCAGTGATGTCAGCTACTATGGCTACACCTTC.

V is TRBV19 and J is TRBJ2-7; D is perhaps TRBD2 (6 bases). Germline-derived CDR1 and CDR2 are LNHDA and SQIVND (reference sequence). V lost 1 base and J lost 5, with 9 bases in between. The length of the CDR3 is 13 residues. The CDR3: CASSIGRTNEQYF. CDR3 sequence (DNA): TGTGCCAGTAGTATAGGGCGGACTAACGAGCAGTACTTC.

V gene TRBV28 combines with J gene TRBJ2-3; D ambiguous. The CDR3 runs to 12 residues. Trimming removed 6 bases from V and 4 bases from J, with 8 bases in between. Germline CDR1 reads MDHEN; CDR2 reads SYDVKM. Written as DNA, the CDR3 is TGTGCCAGCAGACGCGCAGCAGATACGCAGTATTTT. This encodes CASRRAADTQYF.

The chain is built from TRBV7-2 and TRBJ2-3; tentative D call: TRBD1 (6 bases). CDR1 and CDR2 from the germline V gene are SGHTA and FQGNSA. The CDR3 loop spans 16 amino acids. Between the trimmed V and J ends, which lost 6 bases and 6 bases, there was a span of 22 bases. The CDR3 DNA is TGTGCCAGCAGGATAGGCGATGTGGCTAGGGGGGATACGCAGTATTTT. This encodes CASRIGDVARGDTQYF.

V and J are TRBV4-2 and TRBJ1-3, with 7 bases identical to TRBD1. The CDR3 sequence is 18 residues long. CDR1 is LGHNA, CDR2 YNFKEQ, per germline. Trimming removed 4 bases from V and 2 bases from J; junction bases left unmatched: 14. The DNA of the CDR3 is TGTGCCAGCAGCCGAGACTCCACGGGACAGAGAACTGGAAACACCATATATTTT. Translation: CASSRDSTGQRTGNTIYF.

The V call is TRBV5-1, the J call TRBJ1-1; 8 nucleotides align to TRBD1. The CDR3 loop spans 13 amino acids. Germline CDR1 reads SGHRS; CDR2 reads YFSETQ. After removal of 6 bases from V and 9 bases from J, the junction contained 10 bases not matched to a gene. The CDR3 DNA reads TGCGCCAGCATGACTTTGGACAGGGACAAAGCTTTCTTT. This translates into CASMTLDRDKAFF.

V usage is TRBV4-3 and J usage is TRBJ2-2; TRBD2 matches at 9 bases. J gave up 7 bases and V 2 bases, and 5 bases lay outside the gene matches. The germline V gene encodes CDR1 LGHNA and CDR2 YSLEER. This CDR3 comprises 15 residues. CDR3 sequence (DNA): TGCGCCAGCAGCCAATCTAGCGGGATTGTCGGGGAGCTGTTTTTT. It is translated as CASSQSSGIVGELFF.

This clone was counted only a few times. The chain uses TRBV11-2 and TRBJ1-3; D perhaps matches TRBD1 (5 bases). The germline V and J ends were trimmed by 5 bases and 4 bases, with 21 bases remaining between them. The CDR3 sequence is 17 residues long. Germline lookup yields CDR1 SGHAT and CDR2 FQNNGV. Here the CDR3 DNA reads TGTGCCAGCAGCCTCACCGGCGGGGCCCGAAGAGGAAACACCATATATTTT. It encodes CASSLTGGARRGNTIYF.

The chain recombines TRBV7-3 with TRBJ2-1; 13 bases align to TRBD2. The CDR3 is made up of 17 amino acids. Trimming at V came to 3 bases and at J to 9 bases, leaving 11 bases not matched to a gene. Germline CDR1 SGHTA, CDR2 FQGTGA. The CDR3 protein is CASSFGGAGLAGAEQFF. As DNA, the CDR3 is TGTGCCAGCAGCTTTGGGGGCGCAGGACTAGCGGGAGCTGAGCAGTTCTTC.

This rearrangement joins TRBV7-2 to TRBJ1-1, with D perhaps matching TRBD1 (6 bases). V was shortened by 1 base and J by 10 bases, with 13 bases between the two germline ends. This CDR3 is built from 13 residues. Germline V gene data show CDR1 as SGHTA and CDR2 as FQGNSA. As DNA, the CDR3 is TGTGCCAGCAGCTTAGAGAGCCCCAGGGGAGCTTTCTTT. This translates into CASSLESPRGAFF. The variable domain in full, with the rest retrieved from reference TRBV7-2 and TRBJ1-1, is GAGVSQSPSNKVTEKGKDVELRCDPISGHTALYWYRQSLGQGLEFLIYFQGNSAPDKSGLPSDRFSAERTGGSVSTLTIQRTQQEDSAVYLCASSLESPRGAFFGQGTRLTVV.

The J gene is TRBJ2-1, the V gene TRBV4-3; perhaps D is TRBD1 or TRBD2 (6 bases each). V was shortened by 0 bases and J by 13 bases, with 19 bases between the two germline ends. The CDR3 contains 15 residues. Germline CDR1 reads LGHNA; CDR2 reads YSLEER. The CDR3 sequence: CASSQDQSRGEGQFF. The CDR3 nucleotides are TGCGCCAGCAGCCAAGACCAAAGTAGGGGGGAAGGACAGTTCTTC.

This rearrangement joins TRBV5-1 to TRBJ2-7, with 9 bases lining up with TRBD1. The CDR3 consists of 16 residues. From germline, CDR1 is SGHRS and CDR2 YFSETQ. The junction had 6 bases not matched to a gene; V was cut back by 0 bases and J by 2 bases. CDR3: CASSLGQGGETYEQYF. CDR3 sequence (DNA): TGCGCCAGCAGCTTGGGACAGGGGGGTGAAACCTACGAGCAGTACTTC.

The chain recombines TRBV29-1 with TRBJ2-3; D remains ambiguous. Germline CDR1 SQVTM, CDR2 ANQGSEA. The CDR3 sequence is 11 residues long. V was shortened by 2 bases and J by 2 bases, with 2 bases between the two germline ends. This CDR3 is CSVEHTDTQYF. As DNA, the CDR3 is TGCAGCGTTGAACACACAGATACGCAGTATTTT.

The V gene is TRBV19, the J gene TRBJ1-2, with 7 bases fitting TRBD1. This CDR3 spans 18 amino acids. The V gene's germline CDR1 is LNHDA and CDR2 SQIVND (reference sequence). J gave up 2 bases and V 5 bases, and 17 bases lay outside the gene matches. The CDR3 DNA sequence: TGTGCCAGTAGTCCTCCAGGGGGACCGACTTACCCCAACTATGGCTACACCTTC. Its translation: CASSPPGGPTYPNYGYTF.

This clone has a handful of counts. V and J are TRBV5-4 and TRBJ1-6; D call uncertain. This CDR3 has 13 amino acids. Germline V gene data show CDR1 as SGHNT and CDR2 as YYREEE (reference sequence). V was pared by 5 bases and J by 10 bases, with 13 bases between. The CDR3 is CASSAIPNSPLHF. The CDR3 nucleotides read TGTGCCAGCAGTGCAATTCCGAACTCACCCCTCCACTTT.

The chain links TRBV20-1 to TRBJ2-1; D ambiguous. The ends were cut back, 1 base at V and 10 bases at J, with 8 bases in the middle. The CDR3 spans 11 residues. Germline CDR1 DFQATT, CDR2 SNEGSKA (reference sequence). The CDR3: CSARASEEQFF. The CDR3 DNA reads as TGCAGTGCTAGAGCGTCGGAGGAGCAGTTCTTC.

V and J are TRBV30 and TRBJ2-1, with D possibly matching TRBD2 (6 bases). Trimming removed 8 bases from V and 10 bases from J, with 18 bases in between. Germline-derived CDR1 and CDR2 are GTSNPN and SVGIG (reference sequence). The CDR3 loop spans 12 amino acids. The CDR3 DNA reads TGTGCCGCCACCGGGACTTCCTTAGAGCAGTTCTTC. Protein: CAATGTSLEQFF.

V gene TRBV7-6 combines with J gene TRBJ2-7; TRBD1 agrees at 9 bases. There are 16 residues in the CDR3. Germline V gene data show CDR1 as SGHVS and CDR2 as FNYEAQ. V was pared by 5 bases and J by 7 bases, with 15 bases of the junction left unmatched. As DNA, the CDR3 is TGTGCCAGCAGCCGACGACCGGGACAGGGTACGGGGGAGCAGTACTTC. It specifies CASSRRPGQGTGEQYF. Variable domain in full (rest from reference TRBV7-6 and TRBJ2-7): GAGVSQSPRYKVTKRGQDVALRCDPISGHVSLYWYRQALGQGPEFLTYFNYEAQQDKSGLPNDRFSAERPEGSISTLTIQRTEQRDSAMYRCASSRRPGQGTGEQYFGPGTRLTVT.

The rearrangement uses TRBV18 and TRBJ1-1, with D uncertain. The germline V gene has CDR1 KGHSH and CDR2 LQKENI. The CDR3 sequence is 15 residues long. The V and J ends lost 0 bases and 2 bases respectively, with 10 bases between them. The DNA for the CDR3 is TGTGCCAGCTCACCACCCGACGGTCTCAACACTGAAGCTTTCTTT. Its protein product is CASSPPDGLNTEAFF.

About this clone itself: Germline and junction disagree at one end, which may indicate a read error. This chain connects TRBV7-2 to TRBJ1-6; no reliable D call. The CDR3 is 12 residues long. Germline assignment: CDR1 SGHTA and CDR2 FQGNSA. Here the CDR3 DNA reads TGTGCCAGCAGCTCCTTTAATTCACCCCTCCACTTT. This gives the protein CASSSFNSPLHF.

CDR3 in amino acids: CAISESAGEGDIQYF. The CDR3 DNA reads as TGTGCCATCAGTGAGTCTGCGGGAGAGGGAGACATTCAGTACTTC. V is TRBV10-3 and J is TRBJ2-4; 7 bases are a match to TRBD2. The germline CDR1 and CDR2 sequences are ENHRY and SYGVKD. The length of the CDR3 is 15 residues. V shed 0 bases, J shed 8 bases, and the junction held 7 bases outside the gene matches.

This chain joins TRBV5-8 and TRBJ1-5; D may be TRBD1 (6 bases). The ends were cut back, 2 bases at V and 6 bases at J, with 9 bases in the middle. The CDR3 sequence is 13 residues long. Germline V gives CDR1 SGHTS, CDR2 YDEGEE. The CDR3 region is CASSFGGPQPQHF. The CDR3 nucleotides are TGTGCCAGCAGCTTTGGGGGCCCTCAGCCCCAGCATTTT.

The chain links TRBV5-1 to TRBJ2-5, with D perhaps TRBD1 or TRBD2 (5 bases each). Looked up from germline, CDR1 is SGHRS and CDR2 is YFSETQ. CDR3 size: 16 residues. V dropped 1 base and J dropped 2 bases, with 15 bases sitting between them. CDR3 protein: CASSLSTPGPQETQYF. CDR3 bases: TGCGCCAGCAGCTTGTCGACACCGGGACCGCAAGAGACCCAGTACTTC.

Here the CDR3 reads CASSQYRSNEAFF. The DNA of the CDR3 is TGCGCCAGCAGCCAATACAGATCCAATGAAGCTTTCTTT. The V call is TRBV4-3, the J call TRBJ1-1, with D hard to call. The germline CDR1 and CDR2 sequences are LGHNA and YSLEER. Deletions cut 2 bases from V and 7 bases from J, with 11 bases between. The CDR3 runs to 13 residues.